These 9 T cell receptor beta chains were all obtained from the same sample, sequenced in a study of blood T cell repertoires in COVID-19. Here immunoSEQ multiplex PCR was the method, and the copy in TCRdb shows in-frame clones only, minus some. The sample yields about 50,000 clones, around 80% seen once. Source material: peripheral blood. The receptors derive from a woman aged 80 or over with acute or convalescent COVID-19.

The genes are TRBV11-1 and TRBJ1-1; 7 bases align to TRBD1. The junction had 7 bases not matched to a gene; V was cut back by 5 bases and J by 4 bases. Germline V gene data show CDR1 as SGHAT and CDR2 as FQDESV (reference sequence). This CDR3 spans 14 amino acids. CDR3 DNA: TGTGCCAGCAGCGGAAACAGGGGAGGCACTGAAGCTTTCTTT. Amino acid sequence: CASSGNRGGTEAFF.

The CDR3 nucleotides are TGTGCCAGCAGTCGACAGGGACTCAGCAATCAGCCCCAGCATTTT. It yields the protein CASSRQGLSNQPQHF. The genes are TRBV2 and TRBJ1-5, with 7 positions matching TRBD1. The CDR3 runs 15 residues. Germline CDR1 SNHLY, CDR2 FYNNEI. Trimming at V came to 5 bases and at J to 1 base, leaving 5 bases not matched to a gene.

This chain joins TRBV6-5 and TRBJ1-4, with D possibly being TRBD1 (6 bases). The ends were cut back, 6 bases at V and 7 bases at J, with 9 bases in the middle. The CDR3 totals 12 residues. Germline V gives CDR1 MNHEY, CDR2 SVGAGI. The CDR3 here is CASRGGGEKLFF. The CDR3 DNA is TGTGCCAGCAGGGGAGGGGGTGAAAAACTGTTTTTT.

By share, this clone counts as large (0.1 to 1%). The chain combines TRBV7-9 with TRBJ2-7; D possibly corresponds to TRBD1 (6 bases). Trimming left V 1 base short and J 2 bases short, with 12 bases between. The CDR3 has 15 residues. Germline V gene lookup returns CDR1 SEHNR and CDR2 FQNEAQ (reference sequence). CDR3 in DNA: TGTGCCAGCAGCTTAGTGGCAGGGGAAGCCTACGAGCAGTACTTC. Its protein product is CASSLVAGEAYEQYF.

The chain carries TRBV5-1 and TRBJ1-4, with no clear D. Trimming cost V 4 bases and J 0 bases, with 10 bases left between them. The germline V gene has CDR1 SGHRS and CDR2 YFSETQ. There are 15 residues in the CDR3. As DNA, the CDR3 is TGCGCCAGCAGCCGAGAGACTTCAACTAATGAAAAACTGTTTTTT. It specifies CASSRETSTNEKLFF.

This chain uses TRBV7-6 with TRBJ2-1; 9 bases map to TRBD2. The ends lost 4 bases at V and 7 bases at J; junction bases unmatched: 8. CDR1 SGHVS and CDR2 FNYEAQ come from the germline V gene. The CDR3 is 15 amino acids. The CDR3 reads CASSSQLAGVNEQFF. In DNA, the CDR3 is TGTGCCAGCAGCTCCCAACTAGCGGGTGTAAATGAGCAGTTCTTC.

This clone was recorded a few times. The chain links TRBV3-1 (or the pseudogene TRBV3-2) to TRBJ1-5; D might be TRBD1 (6 bases). CDR1 and CDR2 (germline): LGHDT, YNNKEL (reference sequence). This CDR3 is built from 15 residues. Between the trimmed V and J ends, which lost 4 bases and 6 bases, there was a span of 16 bases. DNA of the CDR3: TGTGCCAGCAGCCGAGGGGGTACCTCCAGTCAGCCCCAGCATTTT. Its protein product is CASSRGGTSSQPQHF.

J is TRBJ2-5 and V is TRBV29-1; 7 nucleotides align to TRBD1. CDR1 and CDR2 (germline): SQVTM, ANQGSEA. The CDR3 runs to 12 residues. V shed 7 bases and J 4 bases; nucleotides not matched to a gene: 6. The CDR3 sequence: CSATGWGETQYF. The CDR3 DNA reads TGCAGCGCGACAGGGTGGGGAGAGACCCAGTACTTC.

V is TRBV7-2 and J is TRBJ1-3, with 9 positions matching TRBD1. J lost 0 bases, V lost 6 bases, and 15 bases had no gene match. The germline gives CDR1 SGHTA, CDR2 FQGNSA. CDR3 length: 19 residues. The chain's CDR3 is CASREGTGWLGGSGNTIYF. Written as DNA, the CDR3 is TGTGCCAGCAGGGAAGGGACAGGGTGGTTGGGCGGCTCTGGAAACACCATATATTTT.